This T cell receptor beta chain was documented in a study of PD-1 blockade in classical Hodgkin lymphoma. As to this clone: Its antigen is unknown.

Sequencing was performed with immunoSEQ multiplex PCR; in TCRdb, only in-frame clones are kept and a portion is missing. The sample holds about 21,000 clones, roughly 72% seen once. The CDR3 loop spans 13 amino acids. V lost 0 bases and J lost 6; bases outside the gene matches: 3. Germline V lookup: CDR1 SGDLS, CDR2 YYNGEE. Every patient relapsed after autologous stem cell transplantation, and brentuximab vedotin exposure varied. Best responses fell into complete response, partial response or progressive disease. Study results and caveats: Complete responders entered with baseline diversity on par with newly diagnosed patients, the results showed. Newly diagnosed patients reportedly trailed healthy donors in baseline TCR diversity. CD4+ TCR diversity, unlike CD8+, climbed significantly by C4D1.

The rearrangement links TRBV9 to TRBJ2-7; 7 nucleotides agree with TRBD2. Material: peripheral blood mononuclear cells (PBMCs), obtained at baseline. The receptor was isolated from a human donor with classical Hodgkin lymphoma. For the CDR3, the DNA is TGTGCCAGCAGCGTAGTCGGGGGGAGCGAGCAGTACTTC. Translation: CASSVVGGSEQYF.